A selection of T cell receptor beta chains follows, all from one sample in a study of T cell responses to AZD1222 COVID-19 vaccine. Measured with immunoSEQ multiplex PCR; TCRdb has only the in-frame clones, and not every one. The data hold about 140,000 clones, with about nine tenths observed a single time. Sequencing was performed on peripheral blood, taken 28 days after the second AZD1222 dose. Receptors were obtained from an adult who received the AZD1222 COVID-19 vaccine. Each CDR3 is given with its conserved first and last residue. Part of the rows lack a size; the others show once, few, many or a class for expanded clones.

J gene: TRBJ2-2
clone size: -
V gene: TRBV13
CDR3 protein: CASSSRAGLNTGELFF

J gene: TRBJ2-1
clone size: -
V gene: TRBV5-1
CDR3 protein: CASTTGTGFNNEQFF

J gene: TRBJ1-2
clone size: -
V gene: TRBV5-1
CDR3 protein: CASSLGTGGIVGYTF

J gene: TRBJ1-2
clone size: -
V gene: TRBV19
CDR3 protein: CASSIDGPGFYGYTF

J gene: TRBJ2-7
clone size: once
V gene: TRBV19
CDR3 protein: CASSLTGTGYEQYF

J gene: TRBJ1-2
clone size: -
V gene: TRBV7-9
CDR3 protein: CASSLESRGYTF

J gene: TRBJ1-5
clone size: -
V gene: TRBV27
CDR3 protein: CASRPRGRGSNQPQHF

J gene: TRBJ1-4
clone size: few
V gene: TRBV30
CDR3 protein: CAWSRHQGKGEKLFF

J gene: TRBJ1-2
clone size: -
V gene: TRBV30
CDR3 protein: CAWSGGQVYGYTF

J gene: TRBJ1-5
clone size: -
V gene: TRBV18
CDR3 protein: CASSPVGQGVVISNQPQHF

J gene: TRBJ2-2
clone size: -
V gene: TRBV6-5
CDR3 protein: CASTRAGGTGELFF

J gene: TRBJ1-5
clone size: -
V gene: TRBV10-1
CDR3 protein: CASSDRRRYSNQPQHF

J gene: TRBJ1-2
clone size: once
V gene: TRBV29-1
CDR3 protein: CSVDSANYGYTF

J gene: TRBJ2-7
clone size: few
V gene: TRBV5-1
CDR3 protein: CASRWGTGGSYEQYF

J gene: TRBJ2-7
clone size: -
V gene: TRBV6-2/TRBV6-3
CDR3 protein: CASSYSRRLGAYEQYF

J gene: TRBJ1-2
clone size: -
V gene: TRBV5-4
CDR3 protein: CASSNNRGAGYGYTF

J gene: TRBJ1-2
clone size: -
V gene: TRBV11-2
CDR3 protein: CASSLELYGYTF

J gene: TRBJ1-1
clone size: -
V gene: TRBV6-5
CDR3 protein: CASSLQGQGTTEAFF

J gene: TRBJ2-2
clone size: -
V gene: TRBV28
CDR3 protein: CASSAPSRTGELFF

J gene: TRBJ2-1
clone size: -
V gene: TRBV5-1
CDR3 protein: CASSLATSGRSMRNEQFF

J gene: TRBJ2-2
clone size: few
V gene: TRBV4-1
CDR3 protein: CASRATKIINTGELFF

J gene: TRBJ1-2
clone size: -
V gene: TRBV6-5
CDR3 protein: CASSPPGTYGYTF

J gene: TRBJ2-2
clone size: -
V gene: TRBV5-1
CDR3 protein: CASSLGMVAGQELFF

J gene: TRBJ1-2
clone size: -
V gene: TRBV30
CDR3 protein: CAWSVAPNYGYTF

J gene: TRBJ1-4
clone size: -
V gene: TRBV6-4
CDR3 protein: CASSDSMGKNEKLFF

J gene: TRBJ2-1
clone size: -
V gene: TRBV11-2
CDR3 protein: CASSLERTPGGNEQFF

J gene: TRBJ2-7
clone size: -
V gene: TRBV28
CDR3 protein: CASSLWGSSYEQYF

J gene: TRBJ2-1
clone size: -
V gene: TRBV6-5
CDR3 protein: CASSTGLAGTKEQFF

J gene: TRBJ1-2
clone size: -
V gene: TRBV5-4
CDR3 protein: CASSLGGRYGYTF

J gene: TRBJ2-1
clone size: -
V gene: TRBV19
CDR3 protein: CASSIGVGSGHEQFF

J gene: TRBJ2-2
clone size: -
V gene: TRBV27
CDR3 protein: CASSPSPRTAGELFF

J gene: TRBJ2-5
clone size: -
V gene: TRBV2
CDR3 protein: CASNNRGLAGETQYF

J gene: TRBJ1-5
clone size: -
V gene: TRBV28
CDR3 protein: CASRDRNNQPQHF

J gene: TRBJ1-6
clone size: -
V gene: TRBV4-2
CDR3 protein: CASSQVGIVGSPLHF

J gene: TRBJ2-1
clone size: few
V gene: TRBV6-6
CDR3 protein: CASSPRGRGSSYNEQFF

J gene: TRBJ2-7
clone size: few
V gene: TRBV7-9
CDR3 protein: CASSLGTNSRTTYEQYF

J gene: TRBJ1-4
clone size: once
V gene: TRBV3-1/TRBV3-2
CDR3 protein: CASSLTNEKLFF

J gene: TRBJ2-7
clone size: -
V gene: TRBV5-1
CDR3 protein: CASSLEAGGYHEQYF

J gene: TRBJ2-7
clone size: few
V gene: TRBV18
CDR3 protein: CASSPDGNDGREQYF

J gene: TRBJ1-1
clone size: many
V gene: TRBV4-3
CDR3 protein: CASSQDRGGTEAFF

J gene: TRBJ1-2
clone size: -
V gene: TRBV24-1
CDR3 protein: CATSDPGRNYGYTF

J gene: TRBJ2-7
clone size: -
V gene: TRBV5-1
CDR3 protein: CASSRDRGPGSYEQYF

J gene: TRBJ1-6
clone size: -
V gene: TRBV5-5
CDR3 protein: CASSLEGPRSPLHF

J gene: TRBJ2-1
clone size: -
V gene: TRBV3-1/TRBV3-2
CDR3 protein: CASSQDQGQGCNEQFF

J gene: TRBJ1-6
clone size: few
V gene: TRBV10-2
CDR3 protein: CASSEGGLTYNSPLHF

J gene: TRBJ2-2
clone size: once
V gene: TRBV7-2
CDR3 protein: CASSSTGMNTGELFF

J gene: TRBJ1-6
clone size: -
V gene: TRBV6-5
CDR3 protein: CASRGRAEYNSPLHF

J gene: TRBJ1-2
clone size: -
V gene: TRBV28
CDR3 protein: CASSLNYQGRGGYTF

J gene: TRBJ1-3
clone size: -
V gene: TRBV25-1
CDR3 protein: CASSEGGGLVGGNTIYF

J gene: TRBJ1-1
clone size: -
V gene: TRBV28
CDR3 protein: CASFKGGWNTEAFF